The clone carrying this TCR beta chain was counted between two and nine times. This sample is drawn from a study of blood T cell repertoires in COVID-19. Whole-study context: Samples came from the United States, Italy and Spain, spanning acute and convalescent COVID-19.

Trimming cost V 5 bases and J 3 bases; bases outside gene matches: 8. The CDR3 sequence is 16 residues long. CDR1 is SEHNR, CDR2 FQNEAQ, per germline (reference sequence). The protocol was immunoSEQ multiplex PCR, while the TCRdb copy is restricted to in-frame clones and leaves out a portion. Here the sample spans approximately 160,000 clones, 80% being singletons. This chain uses TRBV7-9 with TRBJ1-4, with 8 bases identical to TRBD1. The TCR originated in a middle-aged man who had recovered from COVID-19. Specimen: PBMCs or T cells enriched from blood (not recorded which). CDR3 loop: CASSIHRGGSNEKLFF. CDR3 nucleotides: TGTGCCAGCAGCATCCACAGGGGGGGATCTAATGAAAAACTGTTTTTT.